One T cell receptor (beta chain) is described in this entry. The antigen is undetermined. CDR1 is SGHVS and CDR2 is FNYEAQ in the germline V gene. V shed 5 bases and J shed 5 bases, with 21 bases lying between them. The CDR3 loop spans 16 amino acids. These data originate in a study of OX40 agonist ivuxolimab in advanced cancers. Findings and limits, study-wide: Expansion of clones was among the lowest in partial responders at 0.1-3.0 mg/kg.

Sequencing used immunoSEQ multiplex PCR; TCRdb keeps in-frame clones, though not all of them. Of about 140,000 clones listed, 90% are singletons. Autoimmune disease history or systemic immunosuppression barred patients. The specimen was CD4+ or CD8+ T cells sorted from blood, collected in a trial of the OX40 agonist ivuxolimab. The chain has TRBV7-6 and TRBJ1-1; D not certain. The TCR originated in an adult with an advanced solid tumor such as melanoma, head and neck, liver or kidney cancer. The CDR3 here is CASSLGKGGFGTEAFF. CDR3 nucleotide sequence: TGTGCCAGCAGCCTTGGGAAGGGAGGGTTCGGGACTGAAGCTTTCTTT.